The next 26 T cell receptor beta chains were all read from a single sample in a study of vaccination effects on CD4 cells after COVID-19. Data came from immunoSEQ multiplex PCR; TCRdb stores just in-frame clones and leaves some out. The table includes around 40,000 clones, around 75% detected once. Viral peptide pools were used in the ViraFEST assay to expand antigen-specific CD4+ T cells, and sequencing came afterward. At the end of more than 8 days of culture, CD4+ T cells were isolated. Infection with SARS-CoV-2 occurred in the person between March and December 2020, and PCR confirmed it. Which antigens these TCRs recognize remains unknown. Source: CD4+ T cells from PBMCs cultured with a peptide pool, taken before COVID-19 vaccination. All receptors derive from a human donor who had a prior SARS-CoV-2 infection.

This clone has just a few counts. The chain recombines TRBV5-5 with TRBJ2-5; tentatively, D is TRBD1 or TRBD2 (5 bases each). CDR1 and CDR2 (germline): SGHKS, YYEKEE (reference sequence). This CDR3 spans 15 amino acids. Trimming removed 0 bases at V and 3 bases at J, with 12 bases between. DNA of the CDR3: TGTGCCAGCAGCTTGGAAGGGACCATGGAAGAGACCCAGTACTTC. It encodes CASSLEGTMEETQYF. The complete variable domain, with remaining parts taken from reference TRBV5-5 and TRBJ2-5, reads DAGVTQSPTHLIKTRGQQVTLRCSPISGHKSVSWYQQVLGQGPQFIFQYYEKEERGRGNFPDRFSARQFPNYSSELNVNALLLGDSALYLCASSLEGTMEETQYFGPGTRLLVL.

This clone came up a few times. The V and J genes are TRBV25-1 and TRBJ2-2; D is uncertain. The CDR3 is 12 amino acids. Germline V gene lookup returns CDR1 MGHDK and CDR2 SYGVNS. V lost 4 bases and J 4 bases, leaving 4 bases between the germline ends. The CDR3 nucleotides are TGTGCCAGCAGTGGTATCACCGGGGAGCTGTTTTTT. Translated: CASSGITGELFF.

The V and J genes are TRBV2 and TRBJ2-7; D gene ambiguous. Germline loops: CDR1 SNHLY, CDR2 FYNNEI. CDR3 length: 11 residues. V gave up 7 bases and J gave up 0 bases, with 4 bases separating them. This chain's CDR3 is CASTGSYEQYF. For the CDR3, the DNA is TGTGCCAGCACTGGCTCCTACGAGCAGTACTTC.

The chain links TRBV14 to TRBJ2-7; D gene ambiguous. Germline CDR1 and CDR2: SGHDN and FVKESK. With 3 bases removed from V and 3 bases from J, the gap between germline ends came to 15 bases. The CDR3 runs to 15 residues. The CDR3 region is CASSQLSTGYYEQYF. CDR3 DNA sequence: TGTGCCAGCAGCCAGTTGAGCACCGGGTACTACGAGCAGTACTTC.

The V gene is TRBV5-1, the J gene TRBJ1-1; a possible D gene is TRBD1 (6 bases). Germline V gene data show CDR1 as SGHRS and CDR2 as YFSETQ. Trimming shortened V by 3 bases and J by 3 bases, and 21 bases separated the two germline ends. CDR3 length: 17 amino acids. The CDR3 reads CASSWARGGGLYTEAFF. CDR3 DNA sequence: TGCGCCAGCAGCTGGGCCAGGGGCGGGGGGCTTTACACTGAAGCTTTCTTT.

This rearrangement joins TRBV6-5 to TRBJ1-1; D remains unclear. Trimming removed 6 bases at V and 1 base at J, with 15 bases between. CDR1 MNHEY and CDR2 SVGAGI come from the germline V gene. This CDR3 comprises 15 residues. The CDR3: CASRPAGTRNTEAFF. The CDR3, as DNA: TGTGCCAGCAGACCCGCGGGAACCAGGAACACTGAAGCTTTCTTT.

This chain uses TRBV19 with TRBJ1-1; 7 bases map to TRBD1. The V segment lost 1 base and the J segment 1 base; nucleotides outside the gene matches: 12. This CDR3 comprises 18 residues. Germline loops: CDR1 LNHDA, CDR2 SQIVND (reference sequence). This chain's CDR3 is CASSIVITGAPGNTEAFF. CDR3 bases: TGTGCCAGTAGTATAGTGATCACAGGGGCCCCCGGGAACACTGAAGCTTTCTTT.

The chain employs TRBV5-4 and TRBJ1-2, with no clear D. The CDR3 contains 15 residues. V was trimmed by 0 bases and J by 3 bases, leaving 12 bases between them. Germline V gene lookup returns CDR1 SGHNT and CDR2 YYREEE (reference sequence). CDR3 protein: CASSLGGGFDYGYTF. Here the CDR3 DNA reads TGTGCCAGCAGCTTGGGCGGAGGTTTTGACTATGGCTACACCTTC. Full variable domain (rest looked up from reference TRBV5-4 and TRBJ1-2): ETGVTQSPTHLIKTRGQQVTLRCSSQSGHNTVSWYQQALGQGPQFIFQYYREEENGRGNFPPRFSGLQFPNYSSELNVNALELDDSALYLCASSLGGGFDYGYTFGSGTRLTVV.

This chain connects TRBV6-5 to TRBJ2-1; 9 bases map to TRBD1. Trimming cost V 6 bases and J 8 bases; bases outside gene matches: 5. Germline-derived CDR1 and CDR2 are MNHEY and SVGAGI. The CDR3 sequence is 13 residues long. The CDR3, as DNA: TGTGCCAGCAGCAGGGACAGGGCTTATGAGCAGTTCTTC. Encoded protein: CASSRDRAYEQFF.

V and J are TRBV28 and TRBJ1-2; D ambiguous. This CDR3 is built from 11 residues. V lost 4 bases and J 7 bases, leaving 7 bases between the germline ends. Per germline, CDR1 MDHEN and CDR2 SYDVKM. CDR3 sequence reads: CASSSVSGYTF. The CDR3 DNA reads TGTGCCAGCAGTTCTGTTTCTGGCTACACCTTC.

Comment on this clone: The junction departs from germline at one end; a sequencing error may be responsible. The chain links TRBV7-9 to TRBJ2-5; 9 nucleotides agree with TRBD2. The CDR3 contains 14 residues. CDR1 is SEHNR, CDR2 FQNEAQ, per germline (reference sequence). CDR3 DNA sequence: TGTGCCAGCAGCTTCGTAGCGGGGGTAGAGACCCAATACTTC. It is translated as CASSFVAGVETQYF.

In this sample, this clone turned up a few times. The J gene is TRBJ2-2, the V gene TRBV6-5; D call uncertain. V gave up 6 bases and J gave up 2 bases, with 10 bases separating them. The CDR3 sequence is 14 residues long. Germline V lookup: CDR1 MNHEY, CDR2 SVGAGI. The CDR3 spells CASSFAQNTGELFF. CDR3 DNA sequence: TGTGCCAGCAGCTTCGCTCAAAACACCGGGGAGCTGTTTTTT.

The V gene is TRBV6-5, the J gene TRBJ2-7, with 9 bases matching TRBD1. Trimming cost V 6 bases and J 3 bases; bases outside gene matches: 3. The CDR3 sequence is 13 residues long. Germline V gene sequence: CDR1 MNHEY, CDR2 SVGAGI. The CDR3 reads CASRSGQGYEQYF. In nucleotides, the CDR3 is TGTGCCAGCAGATCGGGACAGGGCTACGAGCAGTACTTC.

The rearrangement links TRBV9 to TRBJ2-7; D gene ambiguous. The germline CDR1 and CDR2 sequences are SGDLS and YYNGEE. V lost 2 bases and J 6 bases, leaving 15 bases between the germline ends. The length of the CDR3 is 14 residues. The CDR3 loop is CASSVAGQGREQYF. The CDR3, as DNA: TGTGCCAGCAGCGTTGCTGGCCAAGGTCGCGAGCAGTACTTC.

The V call is TRBV18, the J call TRBJ2-7, with D maybe TRBD2 (5 bases). In germline, CDR1 is KGHSH, CDR2 LQKENI. V gave up 2 bases and J gave up 6 bases, with 17 bases separating them. The CDR3 loop spans 15 amino acids. In DNA, the CDR3 is TGTGCCAGCTCACCAAACAGCGGAGTTTTCTCCGAGCAGTACTTC. As protein: CASSPNSGVFSEQYF.

V is TRBV7-9 and J is TRBJ2-2, with 9 bases that match TRBD2. The CDR3 loop spans 16 amino acids. The germline CDR1 and CDR2 sequences are SEHNR and FQNEAQ (reference sequence). The junction had 5 bases not matched to a gene; V was cut back by 3 bases and J by 3 bases. The CDR3 nucleotides are TGTGCCAGCAGCTTTGCGGGGGGGCTGGACACCGGGGAGCTGTTTTTT. This gives the protein CASSFAGGLDTGELFF.

The chain couples TRBV25-1 to TRBJ2-3; D is uncertain. This CDR3 has 14 amino acids. The germline gives CDR1 MGHDK, CDR2 SYGVNS. V lost 3 bases, J lost 2 bases, and 9 bases lay in between. The CDR3: CASSEGTATDTQYF. The CDR3 DNA follows: TGTGCCAGCAGTGAGGGCACAGCCACAGATACGCAGTATTTT.

This chain connects TRBV3-1 (or the pseudogene TRBV3-2) to TRBJ1-2; 12 bases agree with TRBD1. The CDR3 is 15 residues long. V was clipped by 4 bases and J by 8 bases; unmatched bases: 8. Germline V gene data show CDR1 as LGHDT and CDR2 as YNNKEL (reference sequence). The CDR3 DNA sequence: TGTGCCAGCAGCCCTTCGGGACAGGGGGCTCAGGGCTACACCTTC. Its protein product is CASSPSGQGAQGYTF.

This rearrangement joins TRBV6-1 to TRBJ2-7; a possible D gene is TRBD1 (6 bases). This CDR3 region has 15 residues. V gave up 2 bases and J gave up 5 bases, with 16 bases separating them. Germline V lookup: CDR1 MNHNS, CDR2 SASEGT. The chain's CDR3 is CASSEKQGIIDEQYF. CDR3 DNA: TGTGCCAGCAGTGAAAAACAGGGAATTATCGACGAGCAGTACTTC.

The chain has TRBV30 and TRBJ2-7; weak D call: TRBD2 (6 bases). The germline CDR1 and CDR2 sequences are GTSNPN and SVGIG (reference sequence). The CDR3 length is 13 residues. Trimming removed 2 bases from V and 4 bases from J, with 12 bases in between. The DNA for the CDR3 is TGTGCCTGGAGTTTTGGACTACCGTACGAGCAGTACTTC. The encoded protein is CAWSFGLPYEQYF.

This chain uses TRBV28 with TRBJ2-7; D may be TRBD1 or TRBD2 (5 bases each). The CDR3 totals 15 residues. The V end was cut by 5 bases, the J end by 2 bases, with 16 bases between. Germline V gives CDR1 MDHEN, CDR2 SYDVKM. CDR3 protein: CASSLPGTRTYEQYF. CDR3 coding DNA: TGTGCCAGCAGTCTGCCCGGGACCCGGACCTACGAGCAGTACTTC.

This clone has only a few counts. The chain couples TRBV5-6 to TRBJ2-3; D not certain. V dropped 0 bases and J dropped 6 bases, with 20 bases sitting between them. The germline V gene encodes CDR1 SGHDT and CDR2 YYEEEE. This CDR3 has 17 amino acids. CDR3 nucleotides: TGTGCCAGCAGCTTGGGGACGAGAAGGGTTCGATCCGATACGCAGTATTTT. The encoded protein is CASSLGTRRVRSDTQYF.

This clone was counted only a few times. The CDR3, as DNA: TGTGCCAGCAGCCCCGGACGGATGGCCTACGAGCAGTACTTC. Protein product: CASSPGRMAYEQYF. The chain couples TRBV5-4 to TRBJ2-7, with D unresolved. Germline V gene data show CDR1 as SGHNT and CDR2 as YYREEE (reference sequence). The CDR3 extends over 14 amino acids. Trimming took 4 bases from V and 2 from J, leaving 13 bases between them.

The V gene is TRBV9, the J gene TRBJ2-3, with 13 bases aligning to TRBD2. This CDR3 is built from 16 residues. V dropped 1 base and J dropped 2; count of bases not matched to a gene: 1. Germline CDR1 and CDR2: SGDLS and YYNGEE. Here the CDR3 reads CASSVTSGGVTDTQYF. The DNA for the CDR3 is TGTGCCAGCAGCGTAACTAGCGGGGGGGTCACAGATACGCAGTATTTT.

This clone turned up a few times. This chain uses TRBV4-1 with TRBJ2-1; D may be TRBD1 (5 bases). The CDR3 runs to 15 residues. Germline V gives CDR1 MGHRA, CDR2 YSYEKL. V was pared by 2 bases and J by 3 bases, with 11 bases between. CDR3 sequence reads: CASSQFFDSYNEQFF. Written as DNA, the CDR3 is TGCGCCAGCAGCCAATTCTTCGACAGCTACAATGAGCAGTTCTTC.

The rearrangement links TRBV5-1 to TRBJ2-7; 7 nucleotides match TRBD1. In germline, CDR1 is SGHRS, CDR2 YFSETQ. The CDR3 is 15 amino acids. Unmatched junction bases numbered 10, after V lost 3 bases and J lost 4 bases. CDR3 loop: CASSSTGQMGYEQYF. The DNA for the CDR3 is TGCGCCAGCAGCTCCACGGGACAGATGGGATACGAGCAGTACTTC.